This T cell receptor (beta chain) was recovered during a study of cytomegalovirus exposure and HLA in healthy donors. Donors were nominally healthy when sampled, though unrecorded immune exposures were likely. Primers included in the PCR were 60 Vbeta and 13 Jbeta primers. The method was immunoSEQ multiplex PCR; TCRdb's version includes in-frame clones alone and lacks a portion of them. This sample yields 150,000 to 180,000 clones, of which 65% to 75% are seen a single time; under 2.5% belongs to the top ten. Overall study results and limits: Analysis performed later found 15,000 or so TCR beta sequences associated with HLA alleles at 0.05 false discovery rate. The sole available immune exposure information was CMV serostatus. Most TCR beta V segments were productive about 87% or about 30% of the time in an earlier analysis.

This clone appeared once. The antigen remains unidentified. The receptor's source is a man aged 25 to 40 in good health and CMV-seronegative. The sequencing input was PBMCs.

CDR3 protein: CASRFGTGLGEQYF. For the CDR3, the DNA is TGTGCCAGTAGGTTTGGGACAGGGCTCGGCGAGCAGTACTTC. The chain uses TRBV19 and TRBJ2-7; 9 positions match TRBD1. After removal of 6 bases from V and 6 bases from J, the junction contained 9 bases not matched to a gene. This CDR3 comprises 14 residues. CDR1 and CDR2 (germline): LNHDA, SQIVND (reference sequence). Combining the CDR3 with reference TRBV19 and TRBJ2-7 gives the whole variable domain DGGITQSPKYLFRKEGQNVTLSCEQNLNHDAMYWYRQDPGQGLRLIYYSQIVNDFQKGDIAEGYSVSREKKESFPLTVTSAQKNPTAFYLCASRFGTGLGEQYFGPGTRLTVT.